The clone carrying this T cell receptor (beta chain) was counted a few times. This specimen comes from a study of blood T cell repertoires in COVID-19. Assay used: immunoSEQ multiplex PCR; TCRdb lists only in-frame clones, some missing. The table shows about 100,000 clones, with around four fifths occurring only once. Sequencing input: peripheral blood. The source of this sequence is a man between 65 and 85 years old with active or convalescent COVID-19.

CDR3 nucleotides: TGCGCCAGCAGATATTACAGGAACATGAACACTGAAGCTTTCTTT. Translation: CASRYYRNMNTEAFF. The chain is built from TRBV5-1 and TRBJ1-1; TRBD1 might be the D (5 bases). This CDR3 region has 15 residues. Per germline, CDR1 SGHRS and CDR2 YFSETQ. Trimming pared 5 bases from V and 0 bases from J, leaving 14 bases between.